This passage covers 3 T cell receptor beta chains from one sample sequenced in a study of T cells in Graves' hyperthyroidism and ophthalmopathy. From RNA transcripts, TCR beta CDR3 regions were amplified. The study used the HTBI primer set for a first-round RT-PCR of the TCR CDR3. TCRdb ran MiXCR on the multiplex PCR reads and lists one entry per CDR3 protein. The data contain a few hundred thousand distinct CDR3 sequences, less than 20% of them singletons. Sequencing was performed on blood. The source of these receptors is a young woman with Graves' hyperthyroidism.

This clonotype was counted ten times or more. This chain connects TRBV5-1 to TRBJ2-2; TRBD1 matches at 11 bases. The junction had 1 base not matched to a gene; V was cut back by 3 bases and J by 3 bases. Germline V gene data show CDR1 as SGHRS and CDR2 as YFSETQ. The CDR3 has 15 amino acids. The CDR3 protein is CASSWTGGDTGELFF. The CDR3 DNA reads TGCGCCAGCAGCTGGACAGGGGGCGACACCGGGGAGCTGTTTTTT.

CDR3 sequence: CASSVLSSGRSPEQFF. The CDR3 DNA reads TGTGCCAGCAGCGTTTTGTCTAGCGGGAGATCCCCTGAGCAGTTCTTC. The chain couples TRBV9 to TRBJ2-1; 10 bases line up with TRBD2. Germline V gene data show CDR1 as SGDLS and CDR2 as YYNGEE. Unmatched junction bases numbered 11, after V lost 2 bases and J lost 9 bases. The CDR3 runs to 16 residues.

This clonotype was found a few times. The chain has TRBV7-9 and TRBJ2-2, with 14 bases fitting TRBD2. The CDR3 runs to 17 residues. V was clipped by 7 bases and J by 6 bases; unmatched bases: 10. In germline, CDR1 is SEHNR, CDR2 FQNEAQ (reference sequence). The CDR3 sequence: CASIGLAGGPSAGELFF. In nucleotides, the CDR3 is TGTGCCAGCATCGGACTAGCGGGAGGCCCGTCCGCCGGGGAGCTGTTTTTT.